The clone carrying this T cell receptor (beta chain) was recorded once. The data were obtained in a study of blood T cell repertoires in COVID-19. Study-level background: Sites across the United States, Italy and Spain contributed samples from acute and convalescent COVID-19. Nucleic acid was either cDNA or gDNA, and it came from T cells, B-cell-depleted T cells, or PBMCs.

Germline V gene lookup returns CDR1 SGDLS and CDR2 YYNGEE. CDR3 length equals 15 residues. V dropped 5 bases and J dropped 3; count of bases not matched to a gene: 8. As handled by the study authors: Cell counts per sample came from amplifying reference gene primers. TCRdb keeps only in-frame clones here, not all; method: immunoSEQ multiplex PCR. V and J calls and clone size follow that table, whereas D and trimming were derived from the DNA. This table has 20,000 to 25,000 clones, roughly 80% appearing once. The chain uses TRBV9 and TRBJ1-5, with 7 bases lining up with TRBD1. The sequence was obtained from a man aged 55 to 70 with active COVID-19. Source material: peripheral blood. The CDR3 sequence is CASSREGALNQPQHF. DNA for the CDR3: TGTGCCAGCAGTCGGGAGGGGGCCCTCAATCAGCCCCAGCATTTT.